This entry lists 20 T cell receptor beta chains sequenced from one sample in a study of T cell responses to AZD1222 COVID-19 vaccine. Using immunoSEQ multiplex PCR, the repertoire was profiled, and TCRdb retains in-frame clones only, with some absent. In the table there are around 97,000 clones, 90% to 95% of which are singletons. The source was peripheral blood, collected on day 0 of AZD1222 vaccination. Source of these receptors: an adult in good health.

The gene calls are TRBV7-9 and TRBJ2-7; D may be TRBD1 (5 bases). Trimming cost V 5 bases and J 5 bases, with 22 bases left between them. The CDR3 loop spans 16 amino acids. Per the germline V gene, CDR1 is SEHNR and CDR2 is FQNEAQ (reference sequence). CDR3 protein: CASSRNVGVLSDEQYF. The CDR3 region has the DNA TGTGCCAGCAGCCGAAATGTAGGGGTGCTATCGGACGAGCAGTACTTC.

This chain links TRBV27 with TRBJ1-1; maybe TRBD1 (5 bases). The V gene lost 3 bases and the J gene lost 5 bases, with 13 bases spanning the gap. The CDR3 has 14 amino acids. The germline V gene encodes CDR1 MNHEY and CDR2 SMNVEV (reference sequence). DNA of the CDR3: TGTGCCAGCAGTTTTAGGCAGGGAAATACTGAAGCTTTCTTT. Its translation is CASSFRQGNTEAFF.

V usage is TRBV19 and J usage is TRBJ2-2; D may be TRBD1 (6 bases). Germline CDR1 LNHDA, CDR2 SQIVND (reference sequence). Deletions cut 3 bases from V and 4 bases from J, with 12 bases between. The length of the CDR3 is 15 residues. This CDR3 reads CASSMGSRGTGELFF. The CDR3, as DNA: TGTGCCAGTAGTATGGGCTCCAGGGGCACCGGGGAGCTGTTTTTT. Looking up the rest from reference TRBV19 and TRBJ2-2 gives the full variable domain: DGGITQSPKYLFRKEGQNVTLSCEQNLNHDAMYWYRQDPGQGLRLIYYSQIVNDFQKGDIAEGYSVSREKKESFPLTVTSAQKNPTAFYLCASSMGSRGTGELFFGEGSRLTVL.

The chain is built from TRBV19 and TRBJ1-1; possibly TRBD1 for D (6 bases). The CDR3 is made up of 15 amino acids. Germline-derived CDR1 and CDR2 are LNHDA and SQIVND (reference sequence). Deletions cut 7 bases from V and 0 bases from J, with 15 bases between. The CDR3 region has the DNA TGTGCCAGTAAATTGGGGCAGGGGATGAACACTGAAGCTTTCTTT. Its translation: CASKLGQGMNTEAFF.

The chain joins TRBV11-2 to TRBJ2-7, with D tentatively TRBD2 (6 bases). The V end was cut by 0 bases, the J end by 0 bases, with 9 bases between. The CDR3 runs 15 residues. Germline V gene sequence: CDR1 SGHAT, CDR2 FQNNGV. The CDR3 is CASSLDIGSSYEQYF. The CDR3 coding sequence is TGTGCCAGCAGCTTAGATATCGGGAGCTCCTACGAGCAGTACTTC.

V gene TRBV5-1 combines with J gene TRBJ2-7; 7 nucleotides match TRBD1. The CDR3 contains 17 residues. J lost 3 bases, V lost 2 bases, and 14 bases had no gene match. Germline V CDR1 and CDR2: SGHRS, YFSETQ. CDR3 sequence: CASSFLTGDSSFYEQYF. In nucleotides, the CDR3 is TGCGCCAGCAGCTTCCTTACCGGGGACAGCAGTTTCTACGAGCAGTACTTC.

This chain uses TRBV28 with TRBJ2-3; TRBD1 might be the D (7 bases). V dropped 6 bases and J dropped 0 bases, with 22 bases sitting between them. The CDR3 extends over 18 amino acids. The germline gives CDR1 MDHEN, CDR2 SYDVKM. DNA of the CDR3: TGTGCCAGCAGCAGAGGGGGCGGGACCCCCCCCAGCACAGATACGCAGTATTTT. This codes for CASSRGGGTPPSTDTQYF. Supplemented by reference TRBV28 and TRBJ2-3, the full variable domain reads DVKVTQSSRYLVKRTGEKVFLECVQDMDHENMFWYRQDPGLGLRLIYFSYDVKMKEKGDIPEGYSVSREKKERFSLILESASTNQTSMYLCASSRGGGTPPSTDTQYFGPGTRLTVL.

CDR3 nucleotides: TGTGCCAGCAGCTTGGTAGGCCGCTCCTACGAGCAGTACTTC. Translation: CASSLVGRSYEQYF. The rearrangement links TRBV5-5 to TRBJ2-7; D unclear. Germline CDR1 and CDR2: SGHKS and YYEKEE (reference sequence). V shed 0 bases and J shed 0 bases, with 7 bases lying between them. The length of the CDR3 is 14 residues.

The gene calls are TRBV6-5 and TRBJ1-4; D uncertain. Trimming removed 10 bases at V and 1 base at J, with 10 bases between. Germline V gene sequence: CDR1 MNHEY, CDR2 SVGAGI. This CDR3 is 13 amino acids long. CDR3 coding DNA: TGTGCCACTGGCGCGAAAACTAATGAAAAACTGTTTTTT. It specifies CATGAKTNEKLFF.

The chain carries TRBV7-2 and TRBJ1-5, with D hard to call. The CDR3 is 15 residues long. CDR1 SGHTA and CDR2 FQGNSA come from the germline V gene. Trimming pared 4 bases from V and 3 bases from J, leaving 13 bases between. The CDR3 here is CASSYRPSDNQPQHF. The CDR3, as DNA: TGTGCCAGCAGCTACCGACCGTCAGACAATCAGCCCCAGCATTTT.

The chain joins TRBV11-2 to TRBJ2-3, with unresolved D. The germline V and J ends were trimmed by 2 bases and 0 bases, with 3 bases remaining between them. The germline gives CDR1 SGHAT, CDR2 FQNNGV. This CDR3 has 13 residues. CDR3 sequence reads: CASSLQSTDTQYF. The DNA of the CDR3 is TGTGCCAGCAGCTTACAGAGCACAGATACGCAGTATTTT.

The chain joins TRBV21-1 to TRBJ2-1; TRBD2 is the table's D call, not checked against the DNA. TRBV21-1 is recorded as a pseudogene. The CDR3 consists of 12 residues. The chain's CDR3 is CASSKGERQQFF. The CDR3, as DNA: TGTGCCAGCAGCAAAGGAGAGCGTCAGCAGTTCTTC.

This clone came up once. The V gene is TRBV28, the J gene TRBJ2-7, with D unclear. Looked up from germline, CDR1 is MDHEN and CDR2 is SYDVKM. The CDR3 loop spans 12 amino acids. With 6 bases removed from V and 7 bases from J, the gap between germline ends came to 13 bases. CDR3 coding DNA: TGTGCCAGCAGACCTCTAGGGCGGGAGCAGTACTTC. Translated, it gives CASRPLGREQYF.

This clone has just one count. The CDR3 region is CASSVELNYGYTF. In DNA form, the CDR3 reads TGTGCCAGCAGTGTTGAGCTTAACTATGGCTACACCTTC. The gene calls are TRBV2 and TRBJ1-2; D uncertain. This CDR3 comprises 13 residues. The germline gives CDR1 SNHLY, CDR2 FYNNEI. The V gene lost 4 bases and the J gene lost 1 base, with 7 bases spanning the gap.

This clone was observed once. For the CDR3, the DNA is TGTGCCAGCAGCTTGGCAGGGGGGAACACCGGGGAGCTGTTTTTT. Translation gives CASSLAGGNTGELFF. The chain has TRBV7-9 and TRBJ2-2; TRBD1 matches at 7 bases. The CDR3 is 15 amino acids. J lost 1 base, V lost 3 bases, and 2 bases had no gene match. In germline, CDR1 is SEHNR, CDR2 FQNEAQ (reference sequence). Full variable domain (outside the CDR3, taken from reference TRBV7-9 and TRBJ2-2): DTGVSQNPRHKITKRGQNVTFRCDPISEHNRLYWYRQTLGQGPEFLTYFQNEAQLEKSRLLSDRFSAERPKGSFSTLEIQRTEQGDSAMYLCASSLAGGNTGELFFGEGSRLTVL.

The chain carries TRBV5-4 and TRBJ1-3; TRBD1 matches 9 bases. This CDR3 comprises 17 residues. V lost 4 bases, J lost 3 bases, and 11 bases stayed unmatched. CDR1 and CDR2 from the germline V gene are SGHNT and YYREEE (reference sequence). This CDR3 is CASSINPTGGFGNTIYF. CDR3 nucleotide sequence: TGTGCCAGCAGCATCAACCCGACAGGGGGTTTTGGAAACACCATATATTTT.

V is TRBV4-2 and J is TRBJ2-7; no reliable D call. The CDR3 covers 14 residues. Trimming pared 0 bases from V and 1 base from J, leaving 7 bases between. Germline assignment: CDR1 LGHNA and CDR2 YNFKEQ. CDR3 DNA: TGTGCCAGCAGCCAAGAACCTCTTTCCTACGAGCAGTACTTC. Translation gives CASSQEPLSYEQYF.

The V and J genes are TRBV5-1 and TRBJ2-5; 9 nucleotides line up with TRBD1. The ends lost 1 base at V and 2 bases at J; junction bases unmatched: 6. The CDR3 totals 16 residues. Per germline, CDR1 SGHRS and CDR2 YFSETQ. CDR3 in DNA: TGCGCCAGCAGCTTGTGGGGTGGACAGGGGCAAGAGACCCAGTACTTC. Translation: CASSLWGGQGQETQYF.

This chain joins TRBV7-2 and TRBJ2-1, with D possibly TRBD2 on 5 matching bases. Germline V gene lookup returns CDR1 SGHTA and CDR2 FQGNSA. V lost 0 bases and J lost 0, with 6 bases in between. This CDR3 region has 15 residues. The CDR3 loop reads CASSLAGSSYNEQFF. The CDR3 DNA reads as TGTGCCAGCAGCTTAGCGGGGAGCTCCTACAATGAGCAGTTCTTC.

The V call is TRBV7-2, the J call TRBJ2-7; 9 bases fit TRBD2. With 1 base clipped from V and 6 bases from J, the junction kept 7 bases outside the gene matches. The CDR3 runs 15 residues. Germline V gene data show CDR1 as SGHTA and CDR2 as FQGNSA. The DNA for the CDR3 is TGTGCCAGCAGCTTAGAGGTAGCGGGAGCTGGCGAGCAGTACTTC. Translating gives CASSLEVAGAGEQYF.